The rows below give T cell receptor beta chains drawn from one sample of a study of blood T cell repertoires in COVID-19. Sequencing used immunoSEQ multiplex PCR; TCRdb keeps in-frame clones, though not all of them. The sample records about 120,000 clones, 76% being singletons. The sequenced material came from peripheral blood. The receptors were sampled from a woman older than 75 with acute or convalescent COVID-19. Each CDR3 is given with its conserved first and last residue. Fields, in order: D gene, V gene, clone size, J gene, CDR3 DNA, CDR3 protein. A D gene is named only where the DNA matches it firmly. Clone size is given for some rows only: seen once, a few or many times, or a class if the clone is expanded.

d_gene: NA; v_gene: TRBV7-2; abundance: NA; j_gene: TRBJ2-2; CDR3nt: TGTGCCAGCAGCCGTGTTGAGGGCACCGGGGAGCTGTTTTTT; CDR3aa: CASSRVEGTGELFF
d_gene: NA; v_gene: TRBV7-2; abundance: NA; j_gene: TRBJ1-2; CDR3nt: TGTGCCAGCAGCCCCCGGGATGGCTACACCTTC; CDR3aa: CASSPRDGYTF
d_gene: NA; v_gene: TRBV9; abundance: NA; j_gene: TRBJ2-5; CDR3nt: TGTGCCTCCGGAGACGACAGCCCCGAGACCCAGTACTTC; CDR3aa: CASGDDSPETQYF
d_gene: TRBD1; v_gene: TRBV18; abundance: few; j_gene: TRBJ1-2; CDR3nt: TGTGCCAGCTCATCCTCGAGCGAGAGGACAGGGTATGGCTACACCTTC; CDR3aa: CASSSSSERTGYGYTF
d_gene: TRBD2; v_gene: TRBV5-1; abundance: NA; j_gene: TRBJ2-5; CDR3nt: TGCGCCAGCAGCCCGGGAGCGACTAGCGGGGGGTTTGAAGAGACCCAGTACTTC; CDR3aa: CASSPGATSGGFEETQYF
d_gene: NA; v_gene: TRBV6-5; abundance: NA; j_gene: TRBJ1-3; CDR3nt: TGTGCCAGCAGTTACGGCAGGGCCGGAAACACCATATATTTT; CDR3aa: CASSYGRAGNTIYF
d_gene: TRBD2; v_gene: TRBV5-4; abundance: NA; j_gene: TRBJ2-7; CDR3nt: TGTGCCAGCAGCCACGGCGGGACTAGCGGATCCTACGAGCAGTACTTC; CDR3aa: CASSHGGTSGSYEQYF
d_gene: NA; v_gene: TRBV7-2; abundance: NA; j_gene: TRBJ2-5; CDR3nt: TGTGCCAGCAGCTCTAACAGAAGGCAGGGGACCCAGTACTTC; CDR3aa: CASSSNRRQGTQYF
d_gene: NA; v_gene: TRBV7-9; abundance: NA; j_gene: TRBJ2-1; CDR3nt: TGTGCCAGCAGCTTAGCCCAATCCTACAATGAGCAGTTCTTC; CDR3aa: CASSLAQSYNEQFF
d_gene: TRBD2; v_gene: TRBV2; abundance: NA; j_gene: TRBJ2-1; CDR3nt: TGTGCCAGAGCCGGGACTAGCGGGAGGGCCAGGGACAATGAGCAGTTCTTC; CDR3aa: CARAGTSGRARDNEQFF
d_gene: NA; v_gene: TRBV5-1; abundance: medium-sized; j_gene: TRBJ1-2; CDR3nt: TGCGCCAGCAGGATCCAGGACAGAAACGGCTACACCTTC; CDR3aa: CASRIQDRNGYTF
d_gene: NA; v_gene: TRBV19; abundance: once; j_gene: TRBJ1-5; CDR3nt: TGTGCCACCTTTCCTCACTCGATGGGGGGAGGTCAGCCCCAGCATTTT; CDR3aa: CATFPHSMGGGQPQHF
d_gene: NA; v_gene: TRBV28; abundance: NA; j_gene: TRBJ2-2; CDR3nt: TGTGCCAGCAGTTTTCCCTCTCCCGGGGAGCTGTTTTTT; CDR3aa: CASSFPSPGELFF
d_gene: NA; v_gene: TRBV5-1; abundance: NA; j_gene: TRBJ1-6; CDR3nt: TGCGCCAGCCAGGGATCCACCTATAATTCACCCCTCCACTTT; CDR3aa: CASQGSTYNSPLHF
d_gene: TRBD2; v_gene: TRBV5-1; abundance: NA; j_gene: TRBJ2-3; CDR3nt: TGCGCCAGCAGCTTGGCCCCGGCACTAGCGGGGGGGAGAGATACGCAGTATTTT; CDR3aa: CASSLAPALAGGRDTQYF
d_gene: NA; v_gene: TRBV20-1; abundance: NA; j_gene: TRBJ2-1; CDR3nt: TGCAGTGCTAGAAAACAAACCGAGCAGTTCTTC; CDR3aa: CSARKQTEQFF
d_gene: TRBD1; v_gene: TRBV4-2; abundance: NA; j_gene: TRBJ2-7; CDR3nt: TGTGCCAGCAGCCCAAGCTCCCTGGGGACAGGGATCGAGCAGTACTTC; CDR3aa: CASSPSSLGTGIEQYF
d_gene: TRBD1; v_gene: TRBV6-5; abundance: few; j_gene: TRBJ1-4; CDR3nt: TGTGCCAGCAGCGGGACAGTCCTGGAAAAACTGTTTTTT; CDR3aa: CASSGTVLEKLFF
d_gene: NA; v_gene: TRBV21-1; abundance: NA; j_gene: TRBJ1-5; CDR3nt: TGTGCCAGCAGCAAAGTACCAGGGTACAGATCCCAGCATTTT; CDR3aa: CASSKVPGYRSQHF
d_gene: TRBD2; v_gene: TRBV3-1/TRBV3-2; abundance: NA; j_gene: TRBJ2-3; CDR3nt: TGTGCCAGCAGCCAGCCCGGACTAGCGGGGGCTGGAGATACGCAGTATTTT; CDR3aa: CASSQPGLAGAGDTQYF
d_gene: TRBD1; v_gene: TRBV6-5; abundance: once; j_gene: TRBJ1-1; CDR3nt: TGTGCCAGCAGTTACTCAAGACAGGGGCCTGAAGCTTTCTTT; CDR3aa: CASSYSRQGPEAFF
d_gene: TRBD2; v_gene: TRBV4-3; abundance: NA; j_gene: TRBJ2-3; CDR3nt: TGCGCCAGCAGCCAAGTGCGCGGGAGGGCAACAGATACGCAGTATTTT; CDR3aa: CASSQVRGRATDTQYF
d_gene: NA; v_gene: TRBV21-1; abundance: NA; j_gene: TRBJ2-7; CDR3nt: TGTGCCAGCAGCAAGGGTCCCGACAGTCTCATTTACGAGCAGTACTTC; CDR3aa: CASSKGPDSLIYEQYF